This T cell receptor (beta chain) was found in a study of T cells in Graves' hyperthyroidism and ophthalmopathy. Study-level points and caveats: The authors' 13 V-J model separated ophthalmopathy from stable hyperthyroidism. The blood repertoire included most of the expanded thyroid clonotypes above 0.001.

Authors of the study amplified TCR beta CDR3 regions from RNA transcripts. Primed by the HTBI set, a first-round RT-PCR was run on the TCR CDR3. Via MiXCR, TCRdb re-called the multiplex PCR reads, giving one row per CDR3 protein. The repertoire has hundreds of thousands of distinct CDR3 sequences, roughly a quarter of them found once; the top ten carry roughly 12%. Turning to this clonotype: Its specificity is unknown.

Active moderate-to-severe ophthalmopathy, Clinical Activity Score at least 3, NOSPECS at least 4, under 3 months' duration. The study excluded patients with uncontrolled infection, other autoimmune disease, pregnancy or lactation. The clonotype comes from a woman aged 25 to 39 with Graves' ophthalmopathy. What was sequenced was blood.

The CDR3, as DNA: TGCAGTGCTAGGCGGCTAGACTACGAGCAGTACTTC. The encoded protein is CSARRLDYEQYF. The chain recombines TRBV20-1 with TRBJ2-7; D remains ambiguous. Trimming removed 3 bases at V and 3 bases at J, with 9 bases between. Germline CDR1 DFQATT, CDR2 SNEGSKA (reference sequence). The CDR3 extends over 12 amino acids.